One and the same sample provided the 10 T cell receptor beta chains below, sequenced in a study of T cells after yellow fever vaccination (dated by TCRdb to between 2018 and 2020). The library was built by means of 5' RACE. The sequencer was an Illumina HiSeq 2500. TCRdb reprocessing: public reads trimmed at Q25 with fastp, clones called with MiXCR, in-frame beta chains kept. Records with the same CDR3 protein are collapsed into one entry carrying the most frequent genes and DNA. The sample table contains roughly 94,000 distinct CDR3 sequences; only one count was recorded for about 8.4% of them. Roughly 15% of the sample lies in the top ten. This specimen's treatment or condition label, per the study, means: live attenuated yellow fever vaccine strain. The sample in question was CD8+ T cells not binding an NS4B(214-222) dextramer, sorted from PBMCs, obtained roughly 14 days after the first yellow fever vaccination. The sample's cell subset or site label, in plain terms: NS4B epitope dextramer-negative CD8 T cells. The receptors were gathered from a man younger than 30 who received the YFV17D yellow fever vaccine.

This clonotype was counted at least ten times. The J gene is TRBJ2-1, the V gene TRBV7-8, with D unresolved. The V gene lost 5 bases and the J gene lost 3 bases, with 14 bases spanning the gap. The CDR3 runs 15 residues. CDR1 SGHVS and CDR2 FQNEAQ come from the germline V gene. CDR3 sequence reads: CASSPFVADYNEQFF. In nucleotides, the CDR3 is TGTGCCAGCAGCCCGTTTGTGGCGGACTACAATGAGCAGTTCTTC. Full variable domain (rest looked up from reference TRBV7-8 and TRBJ2-1): GAGVSQSPRYKVAKRGQDVALRCDPISGHVSLFWYQQALGQGPEFLTYFQNEAQLDKSGLPSDRFFAERPEGSVSTLKIQRTQQEDSAVYLCASSPFVADYNEQFFGPGTRLTVL.

The J gene is TRBJ2-5, the V gene TRBV7-9, with D perhaps matching TRBD2 (6 bases). This CDR3 spans 16 amino acids. V lost 5 bases and J 3 bases, leaving 19 bases between the germline ends. CDR1 SEHNR and CDR2 FQNEAQ come from the germline V gene (reference sequence). The CDR3, as DNA: TGTGCCAGCAGCCCCTTTCCGGGGGATGGGGAAGAGACCCAGTACTTC. Protein sequence: CASSPFPGDGEETQYF.

This clonotype has a handful of counts. The gene calls are TRBV15 and TRBJ1-1; D uncertain. V lost 0 bases, J lost 5 bases, and 16 bases lay in between. There are 16 residues in the CDR3. CDR1 and CDR2 from the germline V gene are LNHNV and YYDKDF (reference sequence). The CDR3 spells CATSRDLSVPPTEAFF. In nucleotides, the CDR3 is TGTGCCACCAGCAGAGATTTGTCGGTACCTCCAACTGAAGCTTTCTTT. The complete variable domain, with remaining parts taken from reference TRBV15 and TRBJ1-1, reads DAMVIQNPRYQVTQFGKPVTLSCSQTLNHNVMYWYQQKSSQAPKLLFHYYDKDFNNEADTPDNFQSRRPNTSFCFLDIRSPGLGDTAMYLCATSRDLSVPPTEAFFGQGTRLTVV.

This clonotype was counted only a few times. The J gene is TRBJ1-1, the V gene TRBV2; D is possibly TRBD1 (5 bases). CDR1 and CDR2 from the germline V gene are SNHLY and FYNNEI. This CDR3 region has 15 residues. V lost 4 bases to trimming and J lost 7 bases, with 19 bases between them. The CDR3 bases are TGTGCCAGCAGTGTAAGTCTGGGGCAGGCGATTGAAGCTTTCTTT. The encoded protein is CASSVSLGQAIEAFF.

This clonotype occurred many times. Here the CDR3 DNA reads TGTGCCAGCAGCTTGTCCGAGCCGCTGGGTAACTATGGCTACACCTTC. This translates into CASSLSEPLGNYGYTF. This chain connects TRBV5-5 to TRBJ1-2; D is uncertain. V lost 1 base and J lost 1, with 14 bases in between. The CDR3 is 16 residues long. Germline V lookup: CDR1 SGHKS, CDR2 YYEKEE (reference sequence). The full variable domain, with the rest looked up from reference TRBV5-5 and TRBJ1-2, is DAGVTQSPTHLIKTRGQQVTLRCSPISGHKSVSWYQQVLGQGPQFIFQYYEKEERGRGNFPDRFSARQFPNYSSELNVNALLLGDSALYLCASSLSEPLGNYGYTFGSGTRLTVV.

This clonotype has only a few counts. The V and J genes are TRBV5-1 and TRBJ2-5, with TRBD1 identical over 10 bases. The CDR3 runs to 16 residues. The junction had 10 bases not matched to a gene; V was cut back by 3 bases and J by 5 bases. Germline assignment: CDR1 SGHRS and CDR2 YFSETQ. CDR3 protein: CASSSIGTGEEETQYF. Here the CDR3 DNA reads TGCGCCAGCAGCTCTATCGGGACAGGGGAGGAGGAGACCCAGTACTTC.

This clonotype has at least ten counts. This chain links TRBV4-1 with TRBJ1-3, with 9 bases aligning to TRBD1. There are 14 residues in the CDR3. V lost 6 bases to trimming and J lost 4 bases; unmatched junction nucleotides: 4. The germline gives CDR1 MGHRA, CDR2 YSYEKL. The CDR3 DNA is TGCGCCAGCAGGCGGACAGGGGACGGAAACACCATATATTTT. Amino acid sequence: CASRRTGDGNTIYF.

The rearrangement uses TRBV13 and TRBJ2-7, with TRBD1 matching over 8 bases. Looked up from germline, CDR1 is PRHDT and CDR2 is FYEKMQ (reference sequence). The J segment lost 4 bases and the V segment lost 5 bases, leaving 16 bases of the junction unmatched. This CDR3 is 17 amino acids long. The CDR3 region is CASSESSSGGMRYEQYF. The CDR3 nucleotides read TGTGCCAGCAGCGAAAGTTCGTCAGGGGGCATGAGGTACGAGCAGTACTTC.

The V call is TRBV4-3, the J call TRBJ2-1, with D possibly matching TRBD2 (6 bases). V gave up 1 base and J gave up 8 bases, with 18 bases separating them. Germline V gene sequence: CDR1 LGHNA, CDR2 YSLEER. The CDR3 has 16 residues. CDR3 loop: CASSQVVLASSDEQFF. The CDR3 DNA sequence: TGCGCCAGCAGCCAAGTCGTGCTAGCGTCGAGTGATGAGCAGTTCTTC.

This clonotype was counted between two and nine times. The rearrangement joins TRBV24-1 to TRBJ2-3; D is unclear. The germline V gene encodes CDR1 KGHDR and CDR2 SFDVKD. CDR3 length equals 11 residues. Deletions cut 3 bases from V and 5 bases from J, with 2 bases between. The CDR3 DNA follows: TGTGCCACCAGTGATAGAGATACGCAGTATTTT. Its translation is CATSDRDTQYF.